These 26 T cell receptor beta chains originate from one sample sequenced in a study of technical replicates of blood from a few donors. Produced via immunoSEQ multiplex PCR; TCRdb's table is partial and in-frame only. The data show 40,000 to 60,000 clones, 90% to 95% seen once. The sequencing sample was made of PBMCs. Receptors were obtained from a human donor in good health. Some clones in this sample may be carry-over from other donors' samples.

The J gene is TRBJ1-2, the V gene TRBV2; D gene unclear. The CDR3 spans 12 residues. CDR1 SNHLY and CDR2 FYNNEI come from the germline V gene. The V end was cut by 9 bases, the J end by 4 bases, with 12 bases between. The CDR3 protein is CARKAGGYGYTF. DNA for the CDR3: TGTGCCAGAAAGGCCGGCGGCTATGGCTACACCTTC. The complete variable domain, with remaining parts taken from reference TRBV2 and TRBJ1-2, reads EPEVTQTPSHQVTQMGQEVILRCVPISNHLYFYWYRQILGQKVEFLVSFYNNEISEKSEIFDDQFSVERPDGSNFTLKIRSTKLEDSAMYFCARKAGGYGYTFGSGTRLTVV.

The chain combines TRBV6-5 with TRBJ1-6; the D is unclear. In germline, CDR1 is MNHEY, CDR2 SVGAGI. The length of the CDR3 is 12 residues. The CDR3 nucleotides are TGTGCTAGCCGGGCAGGAGGCTCACCCCTCCACTTT. The encoded protein is CASRAGGSPLHF.

This chain links TRBV25-1 with TRBJ2-1, with 10 bases identical to TRBD2. From germline, CDR1 is MGHDK and CDR2 SYGVNS. Trimming took 3 bases from V and 2 from J; bases not matched to a gene: 7. The CDR3 has 17 amino acids. CDR3 sequence reads: CASSDLAGESTYNEQFF. DNA for the CDR3: TGTGCCAGCAGTGACCTAGCGGGAGAGTCGACCTACAATGAGCAGTTCTTC.

This chain joins TRBV18 and TRBJ1-1; no definite D call. The CDR3 totals 14 residues. V was shortened by 2 bases and J by 6 bases, with 13 bases between the two germline ends. Germline CDR1 is KGHSH and CDR2 is LQKENI. The CDR3 region is CASSPSGLNPEAFF. The CDR3, as DNA: TGTGCCAGCTCACCATCGGGTCTAAACCCTGAAGCTTTCTTT.

The sample holds a few counts of this clone. The chain recombines TRBV7-8 with TRBJ2-7; 7 positions agree with TRBD1. Germline V lookup: CDR1 SGHVS, CDR2 FQNEAQ. V dropped 5 bases and J dropped 3; count of bases not matched to a gene: 4. The CDR3 loop spans 13 amino acids. The CDR3, as DNA: TGTGCCAGCAGCGAGGGACAGCTCTACGAGCAGTACTTC. Translated: CASSEGQLYEQYF.

This chain connects TRBV7-3 to TRBJ2-2, with TRBD2 matching over 8 bases. There are 16 residues in the CDR3. The trim removed 6 bases at V and 0 bases at J, leaving 6 bases unmatched. CDR1 is SGHTA and CDR2 is FQGTGA in the germline V gene. The CDR3 nucleotides read TGTGCCAGCAGTCCACAGGGACTAGCGAACACCGGGGAGCTGTTTTTT. Translation: CASSPQGLANTGELFF.

The V call is TRBV21-1, the J call TRBJ2-1; the table's D call TRBD2 went unverified against the DNA. TRBV21-1 is labeled a pseudogene. This CDR3 has 17 amino acids. This CDR3 reads CASSKARESRELDEQFF. CDR3 bases: TGTGCCAGCAGCAAAGCCCGGGAGTCGCGGGAGCTCGATGAGCAGTTCTTC.

The chain employs TRBV6-5 and TRBJ2-1; D may be TRBD1 (5 bases). Germline assignment: CDR1 MNHEY and CDR2 SVGAGI. The CDR3 runs 15 residues. V lost 5 bases and J lost 2, with 13 bases in between. The CDR3 coding sequence is TGTGCCAGCAGTAGGGGAAGCCCGCCCTACAATGAGCAGTTCTTC. Protein: CASSRGSPPYNEQFF.

This clone was recorded only once. The rearrangement links TRBV2 to TRBJ2-5; 11 bases match TRBD1. Germline V gives CDR1 SNHLY, CDR2 FYNNEI. This CDR3 comprises 14 residues. The junction had 7 bases not matched to a gene; V was cut back by 10 bases and J by 3 bases. In DNA form, the CDR3 reads TGTGCCACCCGCCGGACAGGGGGCGAAGAGACCCAGTACTTC. Amino acid sequence: CATRRTGGEETQYF.

The gene calls are TRBV4-1 and TRBJ2-1, with TRBD1 matching over 7 bases. This CDR3 is 13 amino acids long. Trimming removed 4 bases from V and 6 bases from J; junction bases left unmatched: 3. The germline CDR1 and CDR2 sequences are MGHRA and YSYEKL. CDR3 DNA: TGCGCCAGCAGCCGCGGACAGGTCAATGAGCAGTTCTTC. Translating it yields CASSRGQVNEQFF.

The chain has TRBV5-1 and TRBJ2-5; 14 bases are a match to TRBD2. Trimming cost V 4 bases and J 2 bases; bases outside gene matches: 4. The CDR3 totals 16 residues. Germline V lookup: CDR1 SGHRS, CDR2 YFSETQ. CDR3 sequence (DNA): TGCGCCAGCAGCAAAAGACTAGCGGGGGGGCAAGAGACCCAGTACTTC. It encodes CASSKRLAGGQETQYF.

This chain links TRBV6-5 with TRBJ1-3; D possibly corresponds to TRBD1 (5 bases). The CDR3 runs to 15 residues. With 8 bases removed from V and 4 bases from J, the gap between germline ends came to 18 bases. Per germline, CDR1 MNHEY and CDR2 SVGAGI. For the CDR3, the DNA is TGTGCCAGCGGACCCTCTCGGACATTAGGAAACACCATATATTTT. Translated, it gives CASGPSRTLGNTIYF.

The J gene is TRBJ2-2, the V gene TRBV11-3; 7 nucleotides agree with TRBD1. Germline lookup yields CDR1 SGHNT and CDR2 YENEEA. The CDR3 extends over 15 amino acids. Unmatched junction bases numbered 4, after V lost 5 bases and J lost 1 base. The CDR3 sequence is CASSPRQGNTGELFF. The CDR3 nucleotides are TGTGCCAGCAGCCCCCGACAGGGGAACACCGGGGAGCTGTTTTTT.

V and J are TRBV27 and TRBJ1-6; D unclear. V lost 8 bases and J lost 5, with 13 bases in between. This CDR3 region has 14 residues. The V gene's germline CDR1 is MNHEY and CDR2 SMNVEV (reference sequence). This CDR3 is CASGHWRNNSPLHF. The CDR3 coding sequence is TGTGCCAGCGGTCACTGGCGGAATAATTCACCCCTCCACTTT.

This chain uses TRBV18 with TRBJ2-3, with 7 bases lining up with TRBD2. Unmatched junction bases numbered 2, after V lost 5 bases and J lost 0 bases. The CDR3 consists of 14 residues. CDR1 is KGHSH, CDR2 LQKENI, per germline. CDR3 sequence: CASSGSGSTDTQYF. The DNA of the CDR3 is TGTGCCAGCTCAGGTAGCGGGAGCACAGATACGCAGTATTTT.

V and J are TRBV29-1 and TRBJ2-3; D possibly corresponds to TRBD1 (6 bases). This CDR3 spans 16 amino acids. The V gene's germline CDR1 is SQVTM and CDR2 ANQGSEA. V was pared by 7 bases and J by 3 bases, with 23 bases between. Here the CDR3 reads CSAYCEQGSGTDTQYF. In DNA, the CDR3 is TGCAGCGCATATTGCGAACAGGGTAGTGGGACAGATACGCAGTATTTT.

The chain is built from TRBV6-5 and TRBJ2-2, with TRBD2 matching over 11 bases. The CDR3 sequence is 15 residues long. From germline, CDR1 is MNHEY and CDR2 SVGAGI. The V gene end was trimmed by 7 bases and the J gene end by 5 bases; junction bases not matched to a gene: 6. CDR3 region: CASKETSGVTGELFF. The CDR3 DNA reads TGTGCCAGCAAAGAGACTAGCGGGGTTACCGGGGAGCTGTTTTTT.

The chain couples TRBV29-1 to TRBJ1-1; D is undetermined. Germline assignment: CDR1 SQVTM and CDR2 ANQGSEA. The CDR3 loop spans 10 amino acids. The V and J ends lost 5 bases and 3 bases respectively, with 4 bases between them. The CDR3 reads CSVPDTEAFF. Written as DNA, the CDR3 is TGCAGCGTTCCGGACACTGAAGCTTTCTTT.

The chain recombines TRBV7-2 with TRBJ1-4, with 10 positions matching TRBD1. Germline-derived CDR1 and CDR2 are SGHTA and FQGNSA. This CDR3 has 17 amino acids. V lost 3 bases to trimming and J lost 6 bases; unmatched junction nucleotides: 10. CDR3 nucleotide sequence: TGTGCCAGCAGCTTCGCTCAGACAGGGGGCGCAGATGAAAAACTGTTTTTT. Translating gives CASSFAQTGGADEKLFF.

This chain connects TRBV7-8 to TRBJ2-5; TRBD1 might be the D (5 bases). Germline V lookup: CDR1 SGHVS, CDR2 FQNEAQ. Trimming pared 10 bases from V and 5 bases from J, leaving 11 bases between. The length of the CDR3 is 11 residues. CDR3 DNA sequence: TGTGCCACTAGGGGCTGGGAGACCCAGTACTTC. The encoded protein is CATRGWETQYF. Together with reference TRBV7-8 and TRBJ2-5, the CDR3 gives the full variable domain: GAGVSQSPRYKVAKRGQDVALRCDPISGHVSLFWYQQALGQGPEFLTYFQNEAQLDKSGLPSDRFFAERPEGSVSTLKIQRTQQEDSAVYLCATRGWETQYFGPGTRLLVL.

The chain joins TRBV7-9 to TRBJ2-7; 8 bases agree with TRBD2. Germline values: CDR1 SEHNR, CDR2 FQNEAQ (reference sequence). J was trimmed by 1 base and V by 5 bases; bases with no gene match: 4. This CDR3 is 14 amino acids long. This CDR3 reads CASSRLATSYEQYF. DNA of the CDR3: TGTGCCAGCAGCCGACTAGCGACTTCCTACGAGCAGTACTTC.

This sequence joins TRBV9 and TRBJ2-3; D is possibly TRBD1 (6 bases). Germline CDR1 SGDLS, CDR2 YYNGEE. The CDR3 has 15 amino acids. V was trimmed by 4 bases and J by 4 bases, leaving 16 bases between them. CDR3: CASSKATGFADTQYF. DNA for the CDR3: TGTGCCAGCAGCAAAGCCACAGGGTTTGCAGATACGCAGTATTTT.

J is TRBJ2-7 and V is TRBV12-5; 8 nucleotides line up with TRBD1. CDR1 and CDR2 (germline): LGHNT, FRNRAP. With 4 bases clipped from V and 6 bases from J, the junction kept 2 bases outside the gene matches. The CDR3 consists of 12 residues. The CDR3 reads CASGWGTGEQYF. The CDR3 coding sequence is TGTGCTAGTGGTTGGGGGACAGGCGAGCAGTACTTC.

The V and J genes are TRBV6-1 and TRBJ2-2, with 7 positions matching TRBD1. CDR1 and CDR2 from the germline V gene are MNHNS and SASEGT. The CDR3 is 15 residues long. V shed 6 bases, J shed 4 bases, and the junction held 8 bases outside the gene matches. This chain's CDR3 is CASRDWTGGTGELFF. The CDR3, as DNA: TGTGCCAGCAGGGATTGGACAGGAGGCACCGGGGAGCTGTTTTTT.

The chain couples TRBV6-1 to TRBJ1-5; tentative D call: TRBD1 (6 bases). Germline CDR1 reads MNHNS; CDR2 reads SASEGT. This CDR3 spans 15 amino acids. V dropped 4 bases and J dropped 6 bases, with 16 bases sitting between them. The CDR3 DNA reads as TGTGCCAGCAGTGGGTGGGACATGGCGATTCAGCCCCAGCATTTT. This gives the protein CASSGWDMAIQPQHF.

V and J are TRBV10-3 and TRBJ1-1, with TRBD1 as a possible D gene (5 bases). This CDR3 spans 15 amino acids. Trimming removed 0 bases from V and 5 bases from J, with 13 bases in between. In germline, CDR1 is ENHRY, CDR2 SYGVKD. The CDR3 reads CAISESTRGLTEAFF. In nucleotides, the CDR3 is TGTGCCATCAGTGAGTCGACTAGGGGTTTAACTGAAGCTTTCTTT.